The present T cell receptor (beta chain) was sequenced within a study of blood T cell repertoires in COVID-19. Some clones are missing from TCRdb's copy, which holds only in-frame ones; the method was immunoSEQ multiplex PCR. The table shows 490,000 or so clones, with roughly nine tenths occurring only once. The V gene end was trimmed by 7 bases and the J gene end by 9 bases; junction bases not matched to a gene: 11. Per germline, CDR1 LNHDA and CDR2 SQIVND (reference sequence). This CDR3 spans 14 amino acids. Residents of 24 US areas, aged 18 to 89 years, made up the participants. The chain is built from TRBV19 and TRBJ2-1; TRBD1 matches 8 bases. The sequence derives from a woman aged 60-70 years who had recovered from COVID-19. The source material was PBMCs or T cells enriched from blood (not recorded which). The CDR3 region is CASNKGGQVFEQFF. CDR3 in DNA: TGTGCCAGTAATAAAGGGGGACAGGTTTTTGAGCAGTTCTTC.